This TCR beta chain emerged from a study of blood T cell repertoires in COVID-19. Study summary: Sites across the United States, Italy and Spain contributed samples from acute and convalescent COVID-19.

V was clipped by 2 bases and J by 1 base, with 3 bases between them. The CDR3 is 11 amino acids. Per germline, CDR1 SQVTM and CDR2 ANQGSEA. Repertoires were generated with immunoSEQ multiplex PCR, while TCRdb's copy carries only in-frame clones and drops some. The sample has more than 45,000 clones, around 80% seen once. The source is a woman aged 60-75 years with acute or convalescent COVID-19. This chain connects TRBV29-1 to TRBJ2-7; no firm D call. What was sequenced was peripheral blood. CDR3 nucleotide sequence: TGCAGCGTTGAATATTCCTACGAGCAGTACTTC. This translates into CSVEYSYEQYF.